This T cell receptor beta chain derives from a study of OX40 agonist ivuxolimab in advanced cancers. Some clones are missing from TCRdb's copy, which holds only in-frame ones; the method was immunoSEQ multiplex PCR. The sample consists of fewer than 45,000 clones, approximately 88% of them appearing once. The CDR3 contains 18 residues. The ends lost 4 bases at V and 8 bases at J; junction bases unmatched: 16. Germline-derived CDR1 and CDR2 are SGHRS and YFSETQ. The chain has TRBV5-1 and TRBJ2-1; 12 bases align to TRBD2. The sequence was collected from an adult with an advanced solid tumor such as melanoma, head and neck, liver or kidney cancer. Source: CD4+ or CD8+ T cells sorted from blood, taken in a trial of the OX40 agonist ivuxolimab. CDR3 sequence: CASSPRPLTSGSYDEQFF. The CDR3 bases are TGCGCCAGCAGCCCTAGGCCCCTGACTAGCGGGAGTTACGATGAGCAGTTCTTC.